This T cell receptor beta chain was recovered during a study of blood T cell repertoires in COVID-19. About the study: Some COVID-19 samples were acute and others convalescent; all came from the United States, Italy and Spain. From T cells, B-cell-depleted T cells, or PBMCs came the material, which was cDNA or gDNA.

In the original processing: Cell counts per sample came from amplifying reference gene primers. This table comes from immunoSEQ multiplex PCR, and its TCRdb copy is limited to in-frame clones, with some not included. Clone size and V and J calls were adopted from that table, with D and trimming inferred from the DNA. The table lists about 9,200 clones, roughly nine tenths of them singletons, with roughly 9.6% in the top ten. Germline assignment: CDR1 SGHRS and CDR2 YFSETQ. The CDR3 has 13 amino acids. Trimming removed 2 bases at V and 1 base at J, with 6 bases between. This clone was seen only a few times.

The sequence was obtained from a man aged 55 to 70 with acute or convalescent COVID-19. This chain joins TRBV5-1 and TRBJ1-2; no clear D gene. Sequencing was carried out using peripheral blood. In DNA form, the CDR3 reads TGCGCCAGCAGCTTTATGAGTAACTATGGCTACACCTTC. It is translated as CASSFMSNYGYTF.